This T cell receptor beta chain was obtained from a study of beta chain features in type 1 diabetes. Study background: All samples together contributed 100 million to 120 million sorted cells for examination.

The isolated RNA, all of it, was reverse transcribed, so expressed TCRB transcripts were what got sequenced. Data came from immunoSEQ multiplex PCR; TCRdb stores just in-frame clones and leaves some out. Of about 340,000 clones listed, around 8.5% are singletons. The CDR3 has 15 amino acids. Per germline, CDR1 ENHRY and CDR2 SYGVKD. The germline V and J ends were trimmed by 0 bases and 4 bases, with 13 bases remaining between them. General study findings and limits: HLA effects on TCRB rearrangement stayed unresolved here. There was a moderate but significant shortening of TCRB CDR3s in all four CD4+ subsets of Type 1 diabetes patients.

This clone was recorded at least ten times. Its specificity is unknown. Staining for CD45RO/CCR7/CD25/CD127/CD95/CD27 allowed sorting of CD4+ naive, central memory, regulatory and stem cell-like memory cells. Sequencing was performed on central memory CD4+ T cells from blood. The TCR sequence derives from a man aged 30 to 39 with type 1 diabetes. The chain recombines TRBV10-3 with TRBJ2-7; D may correspond to TRBD1 or TRBD2 (6 bases each). The DNA of the CDR3 is TGTGCCATCAGTGAGTCCGGTGGGGGGCCGTACGAGCAGTACTTC. Amino acids: CAISESGGGPYEQYF.